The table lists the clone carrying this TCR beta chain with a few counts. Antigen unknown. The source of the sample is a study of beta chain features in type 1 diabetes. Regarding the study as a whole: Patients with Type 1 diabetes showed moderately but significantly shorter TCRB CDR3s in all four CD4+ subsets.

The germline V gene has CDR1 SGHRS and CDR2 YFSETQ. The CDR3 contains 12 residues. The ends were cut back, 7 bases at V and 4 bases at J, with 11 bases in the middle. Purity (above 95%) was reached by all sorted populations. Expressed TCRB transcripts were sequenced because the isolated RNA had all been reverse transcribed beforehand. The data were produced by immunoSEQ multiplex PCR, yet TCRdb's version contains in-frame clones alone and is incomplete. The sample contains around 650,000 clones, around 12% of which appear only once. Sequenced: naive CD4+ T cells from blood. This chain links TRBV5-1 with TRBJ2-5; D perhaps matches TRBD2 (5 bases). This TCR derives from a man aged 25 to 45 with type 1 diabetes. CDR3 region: CASGEGRETQYF. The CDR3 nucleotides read TGCGCCAGCGGTGAAGGGAGAGAGACCCAGTACTTC.